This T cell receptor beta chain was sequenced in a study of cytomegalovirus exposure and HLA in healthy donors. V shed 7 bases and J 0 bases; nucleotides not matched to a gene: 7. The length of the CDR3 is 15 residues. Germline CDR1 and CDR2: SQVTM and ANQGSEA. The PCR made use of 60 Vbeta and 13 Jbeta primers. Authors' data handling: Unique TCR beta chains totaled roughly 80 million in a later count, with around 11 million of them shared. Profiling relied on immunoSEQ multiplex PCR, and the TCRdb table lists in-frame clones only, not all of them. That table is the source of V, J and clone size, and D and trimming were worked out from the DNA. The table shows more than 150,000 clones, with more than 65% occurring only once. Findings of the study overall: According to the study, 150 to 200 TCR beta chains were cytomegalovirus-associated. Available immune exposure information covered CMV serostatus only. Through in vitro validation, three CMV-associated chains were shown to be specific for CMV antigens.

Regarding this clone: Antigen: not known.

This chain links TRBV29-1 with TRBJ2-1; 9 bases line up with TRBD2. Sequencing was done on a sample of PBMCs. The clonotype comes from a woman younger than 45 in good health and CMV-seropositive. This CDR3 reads CSAMGLASSYNEQFF. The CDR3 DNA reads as TGCAGCGCAATGGGACTAGCCAGCTCCTACAATGAGCAGTTCTTC.